A selection of T cell receptor beta chains follows, all from one sample in a study of cytomegalovirus exposure and HLA in healthy donors. TCRdb's copy holds only in-frame clones and misses some; the assay was immunoSEQ multiplex PCR. The data contain about 130,000 clones, roughly 85% of them singletons. Sample: PBMCs. These receptors were taken from a middle-aged man in good health and CMV-seropositive. CDR3s include the opening cysteine and the closing phenylalanine or tryptophan. The D gene is left open where the match is weak. Rows may omit the clone size; those that give it use once, few, many or a size class.

TRBV4-2	TRBJ2-7	NA	NA	CASSQGTLAAYEQYF	TGTGCCAGCAGCCAAGGCACTCTGGCAGCGTACGAGCAGTACTTC
TRBV5-4	TRBJ2-1	TRBD1	few	CASSPGDRVDEQFF	TGTGCCAGCAGCCCCGGGGACAGGGTTGATGAGCAGTTCTTC
TRBV18	TRBJ1-1	NA	few	CASSPRSNRGTEAFF	TGTGCCAGCTCACCACGGTCCAATCGGGGGACTGAAGCTTTCTTT
TRBV5-1	TRBJ2-6	NA	once	CASSFTGSGANVLTF	TGCGCCAGCAGCTTTACGGGGTCTGGGGCCAACGTCCTGACTTTC
TRBV18	TRBJ1-5	TRBD1	NA	CASSLDRGYNQPQHF	TGTGCCAGCTCGCTTGACAGGGGATACAATCAGCCCCAGCATTTT
TRBV6-1	TRBJ1-5	NA	NA	CASSLQGTGNQPQHF	TGTGCCAGCAGTCTACAGGGAACGGGCAATCAGCCCCAGCATTTT
TRBV5-1	TRBJ2-1	TRBD2	NA	CASSWGAGGLNEQFF	TGCGCCAGCAGCTGGGGGGCGGGAGGCTTAAATGAGCAGTTCTTC
TRBV11-2	TRBJ2-1	TRBD2	NA	CASSLGTSGNEQFF	TGTGCCAGCAGCTTAGGGACTAGCGGTAATGAGCAGTTCTTC
TRBV5-6	TRBJ1-5	NA	NA	CASSLSAGQPQHF	TGTGCCAGCAGCTTATCGGCAGGACAGCCCCAGCATTTT
TRBV5-1	TRBJ2-7	TRBD2	NA	CASSLGGLAGVDEQYF	TGCGCCAGCAGCTTGGGGGGACTAGCGGGAGTGGACGAGCAGTACTTC
TRBV27	TRBJ1-5	NA	few	CASSRSGVQPQHF	TGTGCCAGCAGCCGGTCAGGGGTTCAGCCCCAGCATTTT
TRBV19	TRBJ2-7	TRBD1	NA	CASSTRRDSYEQYF	TGTGCCAGTAGTACGCGCCGGGACAGCTACGAGCAGTACTTC
TRBV28	TRBJ1-5	TRBD1	NA	CASSPGTGVQPQHF	TGTGCCAGCAGTCCCGGGACAGGGGTCCAGCCCCAGCATTTT
TRBV6-1	TRBJ1-1	TRBD1	once	CASSDRYRGLMNTEAFF	TGTGCCAGCAGTGATCGTTACAGGGGGTTAATGAACACTGAAGCTTTCTTT